Listed below are T cell receptor beta chains from one sample, sequenced in a study of human T cells and chemical hapten exposure. TCRdb passed the RACE reads through MiXCR, listing each CDR3 protein once. The sample has under 50,000 distinct CDR3 sequences, more than 9.5% seen once; the top ten hold approximately 2.2%. The sample was whole blood, taken in connection with sensitization to the hapten diphenylcyclopropenone (DPC). The receptors originated from a woman aged 40 to 49 with alopecia areata. Some clones in this sample may be carry-over from other donors' samples. The CDR3 runs from the conserved cysteine through the conserved F or W. The order of the fields is V gene, J gene, D gene, clone size, CDR3 protein, CDR3 DNA. The D gene is left open where the match is weak. The listing skips clone size in some rows; elsewhere it reads once, few, many or a size class.

v_gene: TRBV7-2
j_gene: TRBJ2-7
d_gene: TRBD2
abundance: few
CDR3aa: CASSSVAGGSYEQYF
CDR3nt: TGTGCCAGCAGCTCAGTAGCGGGCGGCTCCTACGAGCAGTACTTC

v_gene: TRBV28
j_gene: TRBJ2-6
d_gene: TRBD2
abundance: NA
CDR3aa: CASSEILAGGHSGANVLTF
CDR3nt: TGTGCCAGCAGTGAAATACTAGCGGGAGGCCACTCTGGGGCCAACGTCCTGACTTTC

v_gene: TRBV20-1
j_gene: TRBJ1-1
d_gene: TRBD1
abundance: many
CDR3aa: CSASGQGAQTEAFF
CDR3nt: TGCAGTGCTAGCGGACAGGGGGCTCAGACTGAAGCTTTCTTT

v_gene: TRBV10-2
j_gene: TRBJ2-1
d_gene: NA
abundance: few
CDR3aa: CASSDREFEQFF
CDR3nt: TGCGCCAGCAGTGATCGGGAGTTTGAGCAGTTCTTC

v_gene: TRBV7-2
j_gene: TRBJ1-1
d_gene: TRBD1
abundance: many
CDR3aa: CASSLQGARTEAFF
CDR3nt: TGTGCCAGCAGCCTACAGGGGGCTAGGACTGAAGCTTTCTTT

v_gene: TRBV12-3/TRBV12-4
j_gene: TRBJ2-3
d_gene: NA
abundance: NA
CDR3aa: CASSLGASTDTQYF
CDR3nt: TGTGCCAGCAGTTTAGGCGCGAGCACAGATACGCAGTATTTT

v_gene: TRBV29-1
j_gene: TRBJ2-7
d_gene: TRBD1
abundance: many
CDR3aa: CSVVWGQGPYEQYF
CDR3nt: TGCAGCGTTGTATGGGGACAGGGACCCTACGAGCAGTACTTC

v_gene: TRBV5-1
j_gene: TRBJ2-7
d_gene: NA
abundance: few
CDR3aa: CASSVTTSYEQYF
CDR3nt: TGCGCCAGCAGCGTGACTACCTCCTACGAGCAGTACTTC

v_gene: TRBV2
j_gene: TRBJ1-5
d_gene: NA
abundance: NA
CDR3aa: CASSEMDSNQPQHF
CDR3nt: TGTGCCAGCAGTGAAATGGACTCCAATCAGCCCCAGCATTTT

v_gene: TRBV20-1
j_gene: TRBJ2-7
d_gene: NA
abundance: NA
CDR3aa: CSAIHYTSSYEQYF
CDR3nt: TGCAGTGCTATACACTATACTTCTTCCTACGAGCAGTACTTC

v_gene: TRBV10-2
j_gene: TRBJ2-5
d_gene: TRBD1
abundance: many
CDR3aa: CASSEDRGYQETQYF
CDR3nt: TGCGCCAGCAGCGAAGACAGGGGCTACCAAGAGACCCAGTACTTC

v_gene: TRBV20-1
j_gene: TRBJ2-1
d_gene: TRBD2
abundance: many
CDR3aa: CSASGGRASYNEQFF
CDR3nt: TGCAGTGCTAGCGGCGGGAGGGCCTCCTACAATGAGCAGTTCTTC

v_gene: TRBV4-3
j_gene: TRBJ2-7
d_gene: NA
abundance: NA
CDR3aa: CASSQGASSYEQYF
CDR3nt: TGCGCCAGCAGCCAGGGGGCATCGTCCTACGAGCAGTACTTC

v_gene: TRBV4-1
j_gene: TRBJ2-5
d_gene: TRBD2
abundance: few
CDR3aa: CASSQDGRTSGETQYF
CDR3nt: TGCGCCAGCAGCCAAGATGGAAGGACTAGCGGAGAGACCCAGTACTTC

v_gene: TRBV7-9
j_gene: TRBJ2-2
d_gene: NA
abundance: many
CDR3aa: CASSLEGVGTGELFF
CDR3nt: TGTGCCAGCAGCTTAGAAGGGGTCGGCACCGGGGAGCTGTTTTTT

v_gene: TRBV7-2
j_gene: TRBJ2-4
d_gene: TRBD1
abundance: NA
CDR3aa: CASSFRTGGAKNIQYF
CDR3nt: TGTGCCAGCAGCTTTAGGACAGGGGGAGCCAAAAACATTCAGTACTTC

v_gene: TRBV28
j_gene: TRBJ2-7
d_gene: TRBD2
abundance: many
CDR3aa: CASIAWGGTSSYEQYF
CDR3nt: TGTGCCAGCATAGCTTGGGGTGGGACTAGCTCCTACGAGCAGTACTTC

v_gene: TRBV25-1
j_gene: TRBJ2-7
d_gene: NA
abundance: many
CDR3aa: CASSDGPGYEQYF
CDR3nt: TGTGCCAGCAGTGATGGTCCGGGATACGAGCAGTACTTC

v_gene: TRBV2
j_gene: TRBJ2-2
d_gene: NA
abundance: NA
CDR3aa: CASSEQGHTGELFF
CDR3nt: TGTGCCAGCAGTGAACAGGGGCACACCGGGGAGCTGTTTTTT

v_gene: TRBV5-4
j_gene: TRBJ2-7
d_gene: NA
abundance: many
CDR3aa: CASSFSYEQYF
CDR3nt: TGTGCCAGCAGCTTCTCCTACGAGCAGTACTTC

v_gene: TRBV7-9
j_gene: TRBJ2-1
d_gene: NA
abundance: NA
CDR3aa: CASSLDAVYNEQFF
CDR3nt: TGTGCCAGCAGCTTGGACGCCGTTTACAATGAGCAGTTCTTC

v_gene: TRBV24-1
j_gene: TRBJ2-1
d_gene: NA
abundance: many
CDR3aa: CATSGQGEGYNEQFF
CDR3nt: TGTGCCACCAGTGGTCAGGGGGAGGGATACAATGAGCAGTTCTTC

v_gene: TRBV12-3/TRBV12-4
j_gene: TRBJ1-5
d_gene: NA
abundance: many
CDR3aa: CASSPDWGRTNQPQHF
CDR3nt: TGTGCCAGCAGCCCTGATTGGGGCAGAACTAATCAGCCCCAGCATTTT

v_gene: TRBV12-3/TRBV12-4
j_gene: TRBJ1-4
d_gene: NA
abundance: NA
CDR3aa: CASSNTGTSEKLFF
CDR3nt: TGTGCCAGCAGTAATACCGGGACATCTGAAAAACTGTTTTTT

v_gene: TRBV5-1
j_gene: TRBJ2-3
d_gene: NA
abundance: many
CDR3aa: CASSLGGSDTQYF
CDR3nt: TGCGCCAGCAGCTTGGGGGGGTCAGATACGCAGTATTTT

v_gene: TRBV9
j_gene: TRBJ1-3
d_gene: NA
abundance: many
CDR3aa: CASSAGRIRDTIYF
CDR3nt: TGTGCCAGCAGCGCAGGGAGGATCAGGGACACCATATATTTT

v_gene: TRBV4-1
j_gene: TRBJ2-7
d_gene: TRBD2
abundance: many
CDR3aa: CASSQSRLAGGLEQYF
CDR3nt: TGCGCCAGCAGCCAATCTCGGCTAGCGGGAGGGCTCGAGCAGTACTTC

v_gene: TRBV19
j_gene: TRBJ1-6
d_gene: NA
abundance: few
CDR3aa: CASSISRGGSYNSPLHF
CDR3nt: TGTGCCAGTAGTATCTCCCGAGGCGGCTCCTATAATTCACCCCTCCACTTT

v_gene: TRBV28
j_gene: TRBJ1-2
d_gene: NA
abundance: many
CDR3aa: CASSFDRIDGYTF
CDR3nt: TGTGCCAGCAGTTTCGACAGAATCGATGGCTACACCTTC

v_gene: TRBV28
j_gene: TRBJ1-5
d_gene: NA
abundance: medium-sized
CDR3aa: CASSRRGAGNQPQHF
CDR3nt: TGTGCCAGCAGCCGCCGCGGGGCGGGCAATCAGCCCCAGCATTTT

v_gene: TRBV6-6
j_gene: TRBJ2-3
d_gene: NA
abundance: many
CDR3aa: CASGVTDTQYF
CDR3nt: TGTGCCAGCGGGGTCACAGATACGCAGTATTTT

v_gene: TRBV18
j_gene: TRBJ2-3
d_gene: NA
abundance: many
CDR3aa: CASSPPVLTDTQYF
CDR3nt: TGTGCCAGCTCACCTCCCGTACTCACAGATACGCAGTATTTT

v_gene: TRBV18
j_gene: TRBJ2-5
d_gene: NA
abundance: many
CDR3aa: CASSMTLYQETQYF
CDR3nt: TGTGCCAGCTCAATGACTCTGTACCAAGAGACCCAGTACTTC

v_gene: TRBV5-1
j_gene: TRBJ2-1
d_gene: NA
abundance: NA
CDR3aa: CASSLDEGSSYNEQFF
CDR3nt: TGCGCCAGCAGCTTAGATGAGGGAAGCTCCTACAATGAGCAGTTCTTC

v_gene: TRBV2
j_gene: TRBJ1-2
d_gene: NA
abundance: few
CDR3aa: CASSERGEAGYTF
CDR3nt: TGTGCCAGCAGTGAACGGGGGGAGGCTGGCTACACCTTC

v_gene: TRBV28
j_gene: TRBJ2-5
d_gene: TRBD1
abundance: NA
CDR3aa: CASSFLGQGGETQYF
CDR3nt: TGTGCCAGCAGTTTCCTGGGACAGGGAGGAGAGACCCAGTACTTC

v_gene: TRBV20-1
j_gene: TRBJ2-5
d_gene: TRBD1
abundance: NA
CDR3aa: CRGQYQETQYF
CDR3nt: TGCAGGGGACAGTACCAAGAGACCCAGTACTTC

v_gene: TRBV7-9
j_gene: TRBJ2-5
d_gene: NA
abundance: many
CDR3aa: CASSQEPPGGETQYF
CDR3nt: TGTGCCAGCAGCCAGGAACCCCCTGGGGGAGAGACCCAGTACTTC

v_gene: TRBV28
j_gene: TRBJ1-1
d_gene: NA
abundance: many
CDR3aa: CASRGGATEAFF
CDR3nt: TGTGCCAGCCGCGGGGGTGCCACTGAAGCTTTCTTT

v_gene: TRBV7-9
j_gene: TRBJ1-4
d_gene: NA
abundance: many
CDR3aa: CASSLAATNEKLFF
CDR3nt: TGTGCCAGCAGCTTAGCCGCAACTAATGAAAAACTGTTTTTT

v_gene: TRBV28
j_gene: TRBJ2-7
d_gene: NA
abundance: few
CDR3aa: CASRTSLGTREQYF
CDR3nt: TGTGCCAGCAGGACTTCCTTGGGCACCCGGGAGCAGTACTTC

v_gene: TRBV7-2
j_gene: TRBJ2-7
d_gene: NA
abundance: many
CDR3aa: CASSLGGPTSYEQYF
CDR3nt: TGTGCCAGCAGCTTAGGCGGGCCTACAAGCTACGAGCAGTACTTC

v_gene: TRBV5-5
j_gene: TRBJ2-5
d_gene: NA
abundance: many
CDR3aa: CASSLPGKETQYF
CDR3nt: TGTGCCAGCAGCTTGCCGGGGAAAGAGACCCAGTACTTC

v_gene: TRBV2
j_gene: TRBJ1-5
d_gene: NA
abundance: NA
CDR3aa: CASSEGGPGHF
CDR3nt: TGTGCCAGCAGTGAAGGGGGGCCGGGTCATTTT

v_gene: TRBV28
j_gene: TRBJ1-2
d_gene: NA
abundance: many
CDR3aa: CKSQANYGYTF
CDR3nt: TGTAAAAGCCAAGCTAACTATGGCTACACCTTC

v_gene: TRBV28
j_gene: TRBJ2-6
d_gene: NA
abundance: many
CDR3aa: CASSSASASSGANVLTF
CDR3nt: TGTGCCAGCAGTTCTGCTAGCGCCAGCTCTGGGGCCAACGTCCTGACTTTC

v_gene: TRBV29-1
j_gene: TRBJ2-5
d_gene: TRBD2
abundance: few
CDR3aa: CSVDLAGSQETQYF
CDR3nt: TGCAGCGTTGATTTAGCGGGGAGCCAAGAGACCCAGTACTTC